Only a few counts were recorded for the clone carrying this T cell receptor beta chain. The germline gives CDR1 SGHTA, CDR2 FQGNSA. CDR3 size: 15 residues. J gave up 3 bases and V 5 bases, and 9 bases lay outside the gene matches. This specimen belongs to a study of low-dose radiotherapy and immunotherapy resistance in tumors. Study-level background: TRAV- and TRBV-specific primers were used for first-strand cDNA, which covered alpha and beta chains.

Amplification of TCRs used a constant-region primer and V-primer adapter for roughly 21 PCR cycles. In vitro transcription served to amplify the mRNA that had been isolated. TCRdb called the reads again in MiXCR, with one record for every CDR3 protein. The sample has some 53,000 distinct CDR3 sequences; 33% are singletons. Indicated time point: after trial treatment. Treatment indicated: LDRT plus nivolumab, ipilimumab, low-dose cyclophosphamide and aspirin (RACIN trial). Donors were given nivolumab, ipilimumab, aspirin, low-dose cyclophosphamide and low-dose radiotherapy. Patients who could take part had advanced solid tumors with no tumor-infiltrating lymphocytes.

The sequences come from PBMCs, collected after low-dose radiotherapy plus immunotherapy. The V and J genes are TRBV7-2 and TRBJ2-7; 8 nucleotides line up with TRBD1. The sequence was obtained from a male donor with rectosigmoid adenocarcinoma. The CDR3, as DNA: TGTGCCAGCAGCCTAGGACAGGGTACATTCTACGAGCAGTACTTC. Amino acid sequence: CASSLGQGTFYEQYF.